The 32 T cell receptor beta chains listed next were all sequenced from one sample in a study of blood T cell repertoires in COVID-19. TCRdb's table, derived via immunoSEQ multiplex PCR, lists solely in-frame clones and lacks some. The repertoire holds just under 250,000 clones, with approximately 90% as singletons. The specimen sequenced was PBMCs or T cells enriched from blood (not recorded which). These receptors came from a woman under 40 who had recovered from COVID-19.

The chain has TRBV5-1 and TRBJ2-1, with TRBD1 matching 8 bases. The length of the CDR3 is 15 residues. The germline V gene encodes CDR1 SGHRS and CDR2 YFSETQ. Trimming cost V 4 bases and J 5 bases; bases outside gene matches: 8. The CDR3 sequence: CASSPRQGYDNEQFF. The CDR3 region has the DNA TGCGCCAGCAGCCCGCGACAGGGGTACGACAATGAGCAGTTCTTC.

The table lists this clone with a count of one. The CDR3, as DNA: TGTGCCAGTAGTGTAAGGGGTTTGGGCTATGGCTACACCTTC. This encodes CASSVRGLGYGYTF. The rearrangement links TRBV19 to TRBJ1-2; TRBD1 might be the D (5 bases). The length of the CDR3 is 14 residues. V lost 5 bases, J lost 4 bases, and 14 bases lay in between. Per germline, CDR1 LNHDA and CDR2 SQIVND (reference sequence).

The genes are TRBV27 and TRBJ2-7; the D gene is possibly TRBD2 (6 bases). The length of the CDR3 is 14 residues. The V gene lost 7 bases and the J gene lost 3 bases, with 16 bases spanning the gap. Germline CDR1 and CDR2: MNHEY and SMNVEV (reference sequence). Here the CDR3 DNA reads TGTGCCAGCAACAAATACGGGGGTGGCTACGAGCAGTACTTC. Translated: CASNKYGGGYEQYF.

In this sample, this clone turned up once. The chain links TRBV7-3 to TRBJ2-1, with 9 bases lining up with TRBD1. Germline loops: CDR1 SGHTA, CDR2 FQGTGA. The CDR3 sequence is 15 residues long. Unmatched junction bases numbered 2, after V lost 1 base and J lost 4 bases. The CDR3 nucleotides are TGTGCCAGCAGCTTAATGGGACAGGGTTACAATGAGCAGTTCTTC. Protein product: CASSLMGQGYNEQFF.

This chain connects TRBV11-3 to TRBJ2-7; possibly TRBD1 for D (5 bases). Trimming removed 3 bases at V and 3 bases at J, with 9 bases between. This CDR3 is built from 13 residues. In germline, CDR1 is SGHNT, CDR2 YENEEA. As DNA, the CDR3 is TGTGCCAGCAGCTTGCGGCAGGGCTACGAGCAGTACTTC. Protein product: CASSLRQGYEQYF. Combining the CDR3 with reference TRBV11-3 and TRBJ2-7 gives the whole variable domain EAGVVQSPRYKIIEKKQPVAFWCNPISGHNTLYWYLQNLGQGPELLIRYENEEAVDDSQLPKDRFSAERLKGVDSTLKIQPAELGDSAVYLCASSLRQGYEQYFGPGTRLTVT.

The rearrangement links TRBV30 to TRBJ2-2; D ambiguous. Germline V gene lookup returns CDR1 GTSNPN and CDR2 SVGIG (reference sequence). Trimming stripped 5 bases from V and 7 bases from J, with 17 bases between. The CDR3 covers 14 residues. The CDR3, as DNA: TGTGCCTGGGCAATTAATACTCCCAACGGGGAGCTGTTTTTT. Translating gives CAWAINTPNGELFF.

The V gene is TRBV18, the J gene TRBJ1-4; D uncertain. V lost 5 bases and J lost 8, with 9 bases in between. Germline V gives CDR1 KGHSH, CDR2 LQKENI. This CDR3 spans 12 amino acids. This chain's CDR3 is CASSEASEKLFF. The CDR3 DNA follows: TGTGCCAGCTCAGAAGCTTCAGAAAAACTGTTTTTT.

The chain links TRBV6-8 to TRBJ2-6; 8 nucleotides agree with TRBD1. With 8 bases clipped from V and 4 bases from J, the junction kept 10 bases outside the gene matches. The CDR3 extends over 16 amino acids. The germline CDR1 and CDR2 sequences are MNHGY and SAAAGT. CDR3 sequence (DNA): TGTGCCAGCGGAACCCCTCAGGGGGCCGGGGCCAACGTCCTGACTTTC. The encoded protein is CASGTPQGAGANVLTF.

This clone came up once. CDR3 DNA: TGTGCCAGCAGCCTGGTGAGCGGGAGTACCTACAATGAGCAGTTCTTC. It translates to CASSLVSGSTYNEQFF. V gene TRBV7-3 combines with J gene TRBJ2-1; 8 bases fit TRBD2. This CDR3 has 16 residues. Trimming removed 5 bases from V and 2 bases from J; junction bases left unmatched: 8. Germline assignment: CDR1 SGHTA and CDR2 FQGTGA.

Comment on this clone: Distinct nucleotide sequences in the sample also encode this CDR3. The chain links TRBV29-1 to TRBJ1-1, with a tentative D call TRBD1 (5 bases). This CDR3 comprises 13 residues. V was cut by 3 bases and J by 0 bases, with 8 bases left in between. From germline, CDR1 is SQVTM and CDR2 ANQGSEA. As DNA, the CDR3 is TGCAGCGTTGATCGGGGGGTGAACACTGAAGCTTTCTTT. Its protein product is CSVDRGVNTEAFF. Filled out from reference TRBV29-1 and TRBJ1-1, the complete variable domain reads SAVISQKPSRDICQRGTSLTIQCQVDSQVTMMFWYRQQPGQSLTLIATANQGSEATYESGFVIDKFPISRPNLTFSTLTVSNMSPEDSSIYLCSVDRGVNTEAFFGQGTRLTVV.

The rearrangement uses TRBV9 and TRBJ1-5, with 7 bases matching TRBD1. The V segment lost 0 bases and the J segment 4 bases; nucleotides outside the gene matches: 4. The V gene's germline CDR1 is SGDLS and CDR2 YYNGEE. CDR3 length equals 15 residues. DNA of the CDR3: TGTGCCAGCAGCGTAGGGGACAGTGGGAATCAGCCCCAGCATTTT. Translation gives CASSVGDSGNQPQHF.

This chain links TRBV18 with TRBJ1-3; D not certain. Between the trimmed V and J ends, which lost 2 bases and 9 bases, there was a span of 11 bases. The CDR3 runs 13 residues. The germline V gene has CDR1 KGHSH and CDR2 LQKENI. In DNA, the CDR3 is TGTGCCAGCTCACCAGAAGCAAGTGGCACCATATATTTT. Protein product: CASSPEASGTIYF.

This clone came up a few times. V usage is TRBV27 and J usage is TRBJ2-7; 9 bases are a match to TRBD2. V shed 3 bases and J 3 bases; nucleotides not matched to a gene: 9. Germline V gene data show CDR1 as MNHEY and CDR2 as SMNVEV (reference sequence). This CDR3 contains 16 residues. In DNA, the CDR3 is TGTGCCAGCAGTTTTTCGCTCGCTAGCGGGATCTACGAGCAGTACTTC. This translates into CASSFSLASGIYEQYF.

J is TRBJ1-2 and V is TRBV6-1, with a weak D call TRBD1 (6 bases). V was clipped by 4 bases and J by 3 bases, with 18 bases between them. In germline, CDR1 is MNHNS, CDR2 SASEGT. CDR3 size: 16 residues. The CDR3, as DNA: TGTGCCAGCAGTGCATATGGTACAGGGTCTTACTATGGCTACACCTTC. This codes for CASSAYGTGSYYGYTF.

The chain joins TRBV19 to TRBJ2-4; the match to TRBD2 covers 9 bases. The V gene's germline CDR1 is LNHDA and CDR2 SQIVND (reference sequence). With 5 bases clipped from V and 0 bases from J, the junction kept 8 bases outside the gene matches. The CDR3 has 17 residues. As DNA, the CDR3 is TGTGCCAGTAGTCAACTAGCGGGTACACTAGCCAAAAACATTCAGTACTTC. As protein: CASSQLAGTLAKNIQYF.

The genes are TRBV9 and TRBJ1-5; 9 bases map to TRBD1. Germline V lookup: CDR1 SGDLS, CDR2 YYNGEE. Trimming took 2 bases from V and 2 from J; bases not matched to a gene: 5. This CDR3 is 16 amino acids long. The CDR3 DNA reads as TGTGCCAGCAGCGTCGGACAGGGGATTGGCAATCAGCCCCAGCATTTT. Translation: CASSVGQGIGNQPQHF.

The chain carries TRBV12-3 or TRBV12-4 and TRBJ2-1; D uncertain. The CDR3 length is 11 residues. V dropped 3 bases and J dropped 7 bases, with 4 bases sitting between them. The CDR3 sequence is CASSFRNEQFF. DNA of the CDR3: TGTGCCAGCAGTTTCAGGAATGAGCAGTTCTTC.

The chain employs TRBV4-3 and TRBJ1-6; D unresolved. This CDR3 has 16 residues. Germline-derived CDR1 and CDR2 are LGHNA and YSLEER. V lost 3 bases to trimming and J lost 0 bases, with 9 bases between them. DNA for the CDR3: TGCGCCAGCAGCCAGGGAGTCAGCTCCTATAATTCACCCCTCCACTTT. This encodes CASSQGVSSYNSPLHF.

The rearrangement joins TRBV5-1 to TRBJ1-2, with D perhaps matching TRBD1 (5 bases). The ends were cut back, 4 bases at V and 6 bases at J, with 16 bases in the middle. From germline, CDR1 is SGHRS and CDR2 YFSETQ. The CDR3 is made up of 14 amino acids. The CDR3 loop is CASSVATGGNGYTF. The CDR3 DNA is TGCGCCAGCAGCGTGGCAACCGGGGGTAATGGCTACACCTTC.

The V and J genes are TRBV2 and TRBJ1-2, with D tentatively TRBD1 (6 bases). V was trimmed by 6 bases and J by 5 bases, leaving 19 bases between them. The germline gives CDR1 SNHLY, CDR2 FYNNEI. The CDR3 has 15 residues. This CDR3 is CASRAGQSSGYGYTF. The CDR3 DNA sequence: TGTGCCAGCAGGGCAGGACAGTCAAGTGGGTATGGCTACACCTTC.

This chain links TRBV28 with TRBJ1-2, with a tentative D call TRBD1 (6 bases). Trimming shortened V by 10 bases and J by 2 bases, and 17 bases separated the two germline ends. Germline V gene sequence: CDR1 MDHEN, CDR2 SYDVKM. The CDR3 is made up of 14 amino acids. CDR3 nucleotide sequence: TGTGCCACCTCCCCGGGGGGGCGAAACTATGGCTACACCTTC. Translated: CATSPGGRNYGYTF.

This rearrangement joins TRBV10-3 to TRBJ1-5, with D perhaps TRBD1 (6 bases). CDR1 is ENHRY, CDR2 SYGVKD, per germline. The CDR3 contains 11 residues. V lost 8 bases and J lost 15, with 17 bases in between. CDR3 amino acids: CAIGETGFTHF. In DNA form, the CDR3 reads TGTGCCATCGGCGAGACAGGTTTCACGCATTTT.

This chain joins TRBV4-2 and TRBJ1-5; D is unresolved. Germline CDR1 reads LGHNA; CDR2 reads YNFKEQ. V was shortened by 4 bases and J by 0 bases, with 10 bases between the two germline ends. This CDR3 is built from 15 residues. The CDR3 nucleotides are TGTGCCAGCAGCCTAAAAGGAGGTAGCAATCAGCCCCAGCATTTT. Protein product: CASSLKGGSNQPQHF.

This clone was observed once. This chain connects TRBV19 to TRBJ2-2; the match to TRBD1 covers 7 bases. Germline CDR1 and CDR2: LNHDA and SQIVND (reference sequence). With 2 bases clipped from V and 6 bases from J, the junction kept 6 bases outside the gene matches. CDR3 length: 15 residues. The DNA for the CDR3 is TGTGCCAGTAGTATAAGGTCAGGGGGTTCCGGGGAGCTGTTTTTT. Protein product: CASSIRSGGSGELFF.

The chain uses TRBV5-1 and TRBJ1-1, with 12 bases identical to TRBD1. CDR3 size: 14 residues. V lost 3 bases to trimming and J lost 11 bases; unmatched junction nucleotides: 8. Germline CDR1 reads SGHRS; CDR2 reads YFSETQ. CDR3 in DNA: TGCGCCAGCAGCTCTCCGGGACAGGGGGCTGGGGCTTTCTTT. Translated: CASSSPGQGAGAFF.

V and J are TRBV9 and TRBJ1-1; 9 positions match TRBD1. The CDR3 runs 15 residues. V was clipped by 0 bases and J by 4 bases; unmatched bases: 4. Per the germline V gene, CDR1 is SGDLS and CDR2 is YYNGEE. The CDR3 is CASSVASTGGTEAFF. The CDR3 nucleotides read TGTGCCAGCAGCGTAGCTTCGACAGGGGGCACTGAAGCTTTCTTT.

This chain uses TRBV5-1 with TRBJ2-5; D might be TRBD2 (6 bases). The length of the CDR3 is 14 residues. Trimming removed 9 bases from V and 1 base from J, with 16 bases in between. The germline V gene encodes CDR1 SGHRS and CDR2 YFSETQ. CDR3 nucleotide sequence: TGCGCCACGCGAGGCGGAGGGATCCAAGAGACCCAGTACTTC. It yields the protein CATRGGGIQETQYF.

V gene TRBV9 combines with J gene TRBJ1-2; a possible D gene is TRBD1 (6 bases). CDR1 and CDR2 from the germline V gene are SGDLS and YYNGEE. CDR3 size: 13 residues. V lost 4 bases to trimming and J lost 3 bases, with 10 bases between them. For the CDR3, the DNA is TGTGCCAGCAGCCCTCGACAGGACTATGGCTACACCTTC. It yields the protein CASSPRQDYGYTF.

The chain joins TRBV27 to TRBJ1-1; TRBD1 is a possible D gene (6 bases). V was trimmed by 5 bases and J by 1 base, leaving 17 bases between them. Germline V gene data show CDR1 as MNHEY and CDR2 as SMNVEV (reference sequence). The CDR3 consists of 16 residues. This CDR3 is CASSPYRTETNTEAFF. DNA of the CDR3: TGTGCCAGCAGTCCCTACCGGACAGAAACGAACACTGAAGCTTTCTTT.

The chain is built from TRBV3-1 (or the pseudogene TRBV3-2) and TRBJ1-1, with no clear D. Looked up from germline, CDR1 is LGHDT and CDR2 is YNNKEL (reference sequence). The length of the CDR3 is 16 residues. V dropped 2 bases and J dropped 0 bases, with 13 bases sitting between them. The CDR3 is CASSQQVSQVNTEAFF. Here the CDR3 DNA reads TGTGCCAGCAGCCAACAGGTTTCGCAGGTGAACACTGAAGCTTTCTTT.

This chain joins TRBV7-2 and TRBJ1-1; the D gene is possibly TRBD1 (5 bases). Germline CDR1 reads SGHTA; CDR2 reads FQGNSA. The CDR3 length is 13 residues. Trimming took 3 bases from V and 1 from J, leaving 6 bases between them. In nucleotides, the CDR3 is TGTGCCAGCAGCTTGACAGAGAACACTGAAGCTTTCTTT. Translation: CASSLTENTEAFF.

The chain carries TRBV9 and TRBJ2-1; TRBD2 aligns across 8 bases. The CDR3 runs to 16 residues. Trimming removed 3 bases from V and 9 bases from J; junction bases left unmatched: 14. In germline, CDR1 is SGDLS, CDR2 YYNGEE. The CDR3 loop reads CASSAGIAGLIGEQFF. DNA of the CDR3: TGTGCCAGCAGCGCCGGGATAGCGGGACTTATTGGTGAGCAGTTCTTC.